This T cell receptor (beta chain) derives from a study of graft-versus-host responses after intestinal transplantation. The assay was immunoSEQ multiplex PCR, and TCRdb's table has in-frame clones only and misses some. The table includes 95,000 to 150,000 clones, 90% to 95% detected once. Concerning this clone: Its antigen remains unidentified.

The material sequenced was unstimulated CD4+ T cells sorted from spleen or lymph node cells, taken before intestinal transplant. The TCR was taken from a human donor who received an intestinal transplant.

This CDR3 is CASSLDSSGELFF. CDR3 DNA: TGTGCCAGCAGCTTAGATTCGTCCGGGGAGCTGTTTTTT. The chain links TRBV11-3 to TRBJ2-2; no reliable D call. CDR3 length: 13 amino acids. Germline loops: CDR1 SGHNT, CDR2 YENEEA. Between the trimmed V and J ends, which lost 0 bases and 6 bases, there was a span of 5 bases.